This T cell receptor (beta chain) is from a study of human T cells and chemical hapten exposure. The wider study: Throughout a study of 20 to 30 weeks, patients underwent weekly scalp administration of diphenylcyclopropenone doses.

Time point given: patch test 1, 2 weeks after DPC sensitization. Treatment denoted: therapeutic diphenylcyclopropenone sensitization with weekly scalp DPC. TCRdb reprocessed the RACE reads via MiXCR and lists one record per CDR3 protein. The profile shows 120,000 or so distinct CDR3 sequences, around 15% of them singletons. This clonotype has only a few counts. Its antigen is not identified. Germline CDR1 and CDR2: KGHDR and SFDVKD. This CDR3 region has 20 residues. Trimming cost V 4 bases and J 4 bases; bases outside gene matches: 20. Notes on the study in general: After DPC sensitization, TCRs above 1 in 1000 frequency showed no change. Positively correlated with patch test score were the counts of PT1 expanded TCRs. Given that the donors had alopecia, their immune response may differ from that seen in healthy people.

The source is a man between 18 and 35 years old with alopecia areata. Some clones in this sample may be carry-over from other donors' samples. This sequence joins TRBV24-1 and TRBJ2-3; 9 nucleotides agree with TRBD1. Sequences were derived from whole blood, sampled in connection with sensitization to the hapten diphenylcyclopropenone (DPC). This chain's CDR3 is CATSEESTGTGWSGADTQYF. CDR3 DNA sequence: TGTGCCACCAGTGAAGAATCTACCGGGACAGGGTGGAGTGGGGCAGATACGCAGTATTTT.